These 9 T cell receptor beta chains originate from one sample sequenced in a study of T-cell memory formation after mild COVID-19 (TCRdb year 2021). Libraries were constructed by 5' RACE. Sequencer: Illumina NovaSeq 6000. TCRdb applied fastp at Q25 and MiXCR to the public reads, then kept only in-frame beta chains. Identical CDR3 proteins give one entry, which carries the most common genes and DNA. Present in this sample are approximately 340,000 distinct CDR3 sequences, about 15% of which were seen just once. The ten biggest clones cover more than 20% of the sample. What was sequenced was PBMCs or a T cell subset sorted from them (not recorded which). Source of these receptors: a man in his late teens or twenties who had mild COVID-19 (a few samples of this study predate the infection). The sample titles of this study are shuffled in the database, so cell type and time point are left out; the donor was told from shared clones.

This clonotype has more than one count but fewer than ten. This chain links TRBV12-3 or TRBV12-4 with TRBJ1-6; a weak D match, TRBD1 (5 bases). This CDR3 is 15 amino acids long. V lost 8 bases and J lost 7, with 18 bases in between. The CDR3 nucleotides read TGTGCCAGCTCCCTTGGGCAGGGCTTAAATTCACCCCTCCACTTT. Amino acids: CASSLGQGLNSPLHF.

This clonotype was detected only a few times. This sequence joins TRBV4-1 and TRBJ1-1; 8 nucleotides agree with TRBD1. This CDR3 spans 16 amino acids. V shed 0 bases, J shed 1 base, and the junction held 4 bases outside the gene matches. The germline CDR1 and CDR2 sequences are MGHRA and YSYEKL. DNA of the CDR3: TGCGCCAGCAGCCAAGAGTCCGGGACAGGGAACACTGAAGCTTTCTTT. Translating it yields CASSQESGTGNTEAFF.

Here the CDR3 DNA reads TGCAGTGCCACTTGGGAGACCCAGTACTTC. Translating it yields CSATWETQYF. The chain combines TRBV20-1 with TRBJ2-5; D remains ambiguous. The CDR3 loop spans 10 amino acids. Germline values: CDR1 DFQATT, CDR2 SNEGSKA (reference sequence). V was shortened by 6 bases and J by 5 bases, with 7 bases between the two germline ends.

This clonotype was detected a few times. V usage is TRBV2 and J usage is TRBJ1-1, with 8 bases fitting TRBD1. J was trimmed by 3 bases and V by 8 bases; bases with no gene match: 8. There are 14 residues in the CDR3. The V gene's germline CDR1 is SNHLY and CDR2 FYNNEI. CDR3 amino acids: CASSQTGVYTEAFF. Here the CDR3 DNA reads TGTGCCAGCTCTCAGACAGGGGTCTACACTGAAGCTTTCTTT.

This clonotype appeared a few times. The chain couples TRBV29-1 to TRBJ1-5; D is ambiguous. Trimming took 7 bases from V and 7 from J, leaving 14 bases between them. CDR1 SQVTM and CDR2 ANQGSEA come from the germline V gene. This CDR3 has 12 amino acids. The CDR3 DNA sequence: TGCAGCGAAAACCGGGAGGGACAGCCCCAGCATTTT. This encodes CSENREGQPQHF. The full variable domain, in which reference TRBV29-1 and TRBJ1-5 provide the parts outside the CDR3, is SAVISQKPSRDICQRGTSLTIQCQVDSQVTMMFWYRQQPGQSLTLIATANQGSEATYESGFVIDKFPISRPNLTFSTLTVSNMSPEDSSIYLCSENREGQPQHFGDGTRLSIL.

The chain carries TRBV7-2 and TRBJ2-1; D remains ambiguous. Germline CDR1 is SGHTA and CDR2 is FQGNSA. The CDR3 is 15 residues long. The ends were cut back, 1 base at V and 3 bases at J, with 10 bases in the middle. This chain's CDR3 is CASSLVGRYYNEQFF. In nucleotides, the CDR3 is TGTGCCAGCAGCTTAGTGGGCAGGTACTACAATGAGCAGTTCTTC.

The CDR3 coding sequence is TGTGCCAGCAGCCAGCCTCTCGAAGGTTCTGGAAACACCATATATTTT. Protein: CASSQPLEGSGNTIYF. The chain uses TRBV3-1 and TRBJ1-3, with D unresolved. V dropped 3 bases and J dropped 1 base, with 13 bases sitting between them. Per the germline V gene, CDR1 is LGHDT and CDR2 is YNNKEL (reference sequence). CDR3 length: 16 residues. The full variable domain, completed using reference TRBV3-1 and TRBJ1-3, is DTAVSQTPKYLVTQMGNDKSIKCEQNLGHDTMYWYKQDSKKFLKIMFSYNNKELIINETVPNRFSPKSPDKAHLNLHINSLELGDSAVYFCASSQPLEGSGNTIYFGEGSWLTVV.

The chain recombines TRBV14 with TRBJ2-2; D uncertain. The V gene's germline CDR1 is SGHDN and CDR2 FVKESK. The CDR3 has 15 residues. Trimming took 2 bases from V and 1 from J, leaving 8 bases between them. In DNA form, the CDR3 reads TGTGCCAGCAGCCAACGCGAAATGAACACCGGGGAGCTGTTTTTT. Encoded protein: CASSQREMNTGELFF.

The chain couples TRBV6-6 to TRBJ1-6, with D possibly being TRBD1 (5 bases). Trimming pared 2 bases from V and 9 bases from J, leaving 8 bases between. The V gene's germline CDR1 is MNHNY and CDR2 SVGAGI (reference sequence). The CDR3 sequence is 13 residues long. The CDR3 sequence: CASSYGQGSPLHF. The CDR3 DNA reads as TGTGCCAGCAGTTACGGGCAGGGTTCACCCCTCCACTTT.